Below are 23 T cell receptor beta chains sequenced from a single sample in a study of tumor and adjacent non-tumor tissue in lung cancer. RNA was extracted from bulk tissue without any cell sorting. More than 3 cm separated this lung sample from the edge of the tumor. A modified ARM-PCR protocol with three rounds of nested PCR amplified TCRbeta. TCRdb analysed the multiplex PCR reads with MiXCR anew, one entry per CDR3 protein. The sample yields about 110,000 distinct CDR3 sequences, 62% seen once. Sequencing was performed on distant non-tumor lung tissue. These receptors all come from a man aged 55 to 70 with non-small cell lung cancer.

This clonotype was counted once. At one end the junction does not follow the germline gene, possibly because of a read error. This CDR3 reads CVSWLGQGAATGELFF. CDR3 nucleotide sequence: TGTGTCAGCTGGCTGGGACAGGGGGCGGCCACCGGGGAACTGTTTTTT. The chain has TRBV11-1 and TRBJ2-2; 12 bases line up with TRBD1. The CDR3 has 16 residues. Germline CDR1 reads SGHAT; CDR2 reads FQDESV (reference sequence).

About this clonotype: This clone may be a read error of a much larger clone one base away. V is TRBV11-2 and J is TRBJ2-5; 12 nucleotides line up with TRBD2. There are 18 residues in the CDR3. Trimming at V came to 2 bases and at J to 5 bases, leaving 12 bases not matched to a gene. The germline CDR1 and CDR2 sequences are SGHAT and FQNNGV. The CDR3 DNA is TGTGCCAGCAGCTTAATGGCTAGCGGGGGGGCCGCGTGGGAGACCCAGTACTTC. This translates into CASSLMASGGAAWETQYF. Full variable domain (rest looked up from reference TRBV11-2 and TRBJ2-5): EAGVAQSPRYKIIEKRQSVAFWCNPISGHATLYWYQQILGQGPKLLIQFQNNGVVDDSQLPKDRFSAERLKGVDSTLKIQPAKLEDSAVYLCASSLMASGGAAWETQYFGPGTRLLVL.

The V and J genes are TRBV28 and TRBJ1-4; D gene uncertain. Trimming shortened V by 5 bases and J by 4 bases, and 11 bases separated the two germline ends. Germline V lookup: CDR1 MDHEN, CDR2 SYDVKM. The CDR3 is 14 residues long. The DNA for the CDR3 is TGTGCCAGCAGTAAAGGGATCGTTAATGAAAAACTGTTTTTT. Translating gives CASSKGIVNEKLFF.

To note about this clonotype: A read error may produce the germline difference seen at one junction end. The J gene is TRBJ2-1, the V gene TRBV29-1, with 7 bases lining up with TRBD1. Germline lookup yields CDR1 SQVTM and CDR2 ANQGSEA. The CDR3 has 15 amino acids. The CDR3 protein is CSFAKGQRLNNDQFF. Here the CDR3 DNA reads TGCAGCTTTGCAAAGGGACAGCGACTTAACAATGATCAGTTCTTC.

This clonotype appeared a single time. Compared with germline, one end of the junction differs, possibly owing to a read error. The chain uses TRBV6-1 and TRBJ1-3, with TRBD1 as a possible D gene (5 bases). CDR1 is MNHNS, CDR2 SASEGT, per germline. The CDR3 has 18 residues. Here the CDR3 DNA reads TGTGCCAGTCTTATCACCAGGGCCACCCGATCCCATGGAAACATCATATATTTT. Encoded protein: CASLITRATRSHGNIIYF.

The chain recombines TRBV29-1 with TRBJ2-1, with TRBD2 matching 9 bases. Germline assignment: CDR1 SQVTM and CDR2 ANQGSEA. The CDR3 is 13 amino acids. V trimming: 6 bases; J trimming: 11 bases; junction bases outside the gene matches: 11. The CDR3 DNA reads TGCAGCGTGGTGGGGAGTAGCGGGAGTAAGCAGTTCTTC. Translation: CSVVGSSGSKQFF.

Points on this clonotype: A single base separates this from a much larger clone, so it may be a read error. V gene TRBV28 combines with J gene TRBJ1-3; D uncertain. V lost 10 bases, J lost 7 bases, and 14 bases lay in between. CDR3 size: 12 residues. The germline V gene has CDR1 MDHEN and CDR2 SYDVKM. This CDR3 is CATTVLRNTIYF. As DNA, the CDR3 is TGTGCCACCACTGTATTGAGGAACACCATATATTTT. Drawing the rest from reference TRBV28 and TRBJ1-3, the complete variable domain is DVKVTQSSRYLVKRTGEKVFLECVQDMDHENMFWYRQDPGLGLRLIYFSYDVKMKEKGDIPEGYSVSREKKERFSLILESASTNQTSMYLCATTVLRNTIYFGEGSWLTVV.

With respect to this clonotype: One junction end does not reproduce the germline sequence, and a read error may be involved. V is TRBV20-1 and J is TRBJ2-5; D may be TRBD1 (6 bases). The CDR3 has 15 amino acids. Germline V gene data show CDR1 as DFQATT and CDR2 as SNEGSKA (reference sequence). DNA of the CDR3: TGCAGTGCTAGAGTCGAACAGGGAGAACAAGATACCCAGTACTTC. It yields the protein CSARVEQGEQDTQYF.

On this clonotype itself: The junction departs from the called germline gene at one end, perhaps through a read error. The chain couples TRBV7-9 to TRBJ2-4, with 11 bases that match TRBD2. The CDR3 is 19 amino acids. CDR1 SEHNR and CDR2 FQNEAQ come from the germline V gene (reference sequence). CDR3 residues: CANSSGTSGGALAKNIQYF. Written as DNA, the CDR3 is TGTGCCAACAGCTCCGGGACTAGCGGCGGGGCACTAGCCAAAAACATTCAGTACTTC.

Only one count was recorded for this clonotype. The junction differs from germline at one of its ends, possibly a read error. The chain links TRBV28 to TRBJ2-1, with TRBD1 as a possible D gene (6 bases). Germline-derived CDR1 and CDR2 are MDHEN and SYDVKM. This CDR3 contains 17 residues. Here the CDR3 reads CASSFIRLAGVLDEKFF. The DNA for the CDR3 is TGTGCGAGCAGCTTCATTCGCTTGGCAGGGGTATTGGATGAGAAGTTCTTC.

The table lists this clonotype with many counts. The chain uses TRBV4-3 and TRBJ2-1, with a weak D call TRBD2 (5 bases). The CDR3 contains 16 residues. Germline V gives CDR1 LGHNA, CDR2 YSLEER. The V end lost 0 bases, the J end lost 3 bases, and 12 bases lay between the germline ends. CDR3 amino acids: CASSQDPTSGYNEQFF. In nucleotides, the CDR3 is TGCGCCAGCAGCCAAGATCCCACTAGTGGCTACAATGAGCAGTTCTTC.

About this clonotype: Germline and junction disagree at one end, which may indicate a read error. This sequence joins TRBV4-1 and TRBJ2-7; 11 positions agree with TRBD2. The length of the CDR3 is 16 residues. In germline, CDR1 is MGHRA, CDR2 YSYEKL. The CDR3 sequence: CACSRTLAGEGDEQYF. In DNA, the CDR3 is TGCGCCTGCAGCCGGACACTAGCGGGAGAGGGGGACGAGCAGTACTTC.

This clonotype showed up just a few times. This may be a read error: a much more frequent sequence differs by one nucleotide. The rearrangement joins TRBV4-1 to TRBJ1-6, with 12 positions matching TRBD1. The germline V gene has CDR1 MGHRA and CDR2 YSYEKL. The CDR3 sequence is 19 residues long. Trimming took 0 bases from V and 7 from J; bases not matched to a gene: 10. CDR3 amino acids: CASSQERAGQGARNSPLHF. In DNA form, the CDR3 reads TGCGCCAGCAGCCAAGAGCGAGCGGGACAGGGGGCGCGGAATTCACCCCTCCACTTT.

As concerns this clonotype: One junction end does not reproduce the germline sequence, and a read error may be involved. The chain employs TRBV24-1 and TRBJ1-1, with D possibly being TRBD1 (5 bases). The CDR3 length is 13 residues. CDR1 KGHDR and CDR2 SFDVKD come from the germline V gene. CDR3 coding DNA: TGTGGCACCAGTGAGGGGCCGATCACTGTAGCTTTCTTT. Residues: CGTSEGPITVAFF.

This clonotype was observed many times. V and J are TRBV18 and TRBJ2-4; TRBD2 is a possible D gene (6 bases). The germline V gene encodes CDR1 KGHSH and CDR2 LQKENI. The CDR3 has 16 amino acids. V lost 4 bases and J lost 0, with 13 bases in between. CDR3 loop: CASSLTSLLAKNIQYF. CDR3 coding DNA: TGTGCCAGCTCACTTACTAGCTTATTAGCCAAAAACATTCAGTACTTC.

This clonotype was detected once. This chain links TRBV20-1 with TRBJ2-7; D is unclear. This CDR3 comprises 13 residues. The germline V gene has CDR1 DFQATT and CDR2 SNEGSKA (reference sequence). V was clipped by 7 bases and J by 2 bases, with 15 bases between them. CDR3 bases: TGCAGTGTTAGGAATCTCAGCGCCTACGAGCAGTACTTC. This codes for CSVRNLSAYEQYF.

Comment on this clonotype: One end of the junction varies from germline; a read error may be responsible. The chain is built from TRBV12-3 or TRBV12-4 and TRBJ2-5, with TRBD2 matching over 13 bases. The CDR3 is made up of 15 amino acids. CDR3 coding DNA: TGTACCAGAGGCCGGACTAGCGGGAGTTGGGAGACCCAGTACTTC. This codes for CTRGRTSGSWETQYF.

The genes are TRBV6-1 and TRBJ1-6, with no clear D. V was shortened by 7 bases and J by 2 bases, with 15 bases between the two germline ends. CDR1 is MNHNS and CDR2 is SASEGT in the germline V gene. The CDR3 totals 16 residues. The CDR3 nucleotides are TGTGCCAGCAACTACTCCCTAAGCCCCTATAATTCACCCCTCCACTTT. This codes for CASNYSLSPYNSPLHF.

As regards this clonotype: A read error may account for a junction end that differs from germline. The chain is built from TRBV12-3 or TRBV12-4 and TRBJ1-2; TRBD1 matches 8 bases. CDR3 length: 15 residues. CDR3 loop: CANSLVGQGQAGYTF. The CDR3 DNA reads TGTGCCAACAGTTTAGTAGGACAGGGCCAAGCCGGCTACACCTTC.

In its sample, this clonotype was seen many times. The chain combines TRBV7-9 with TRBJ2-7, with 9 bases matching TRBD2. From germline, CDR1 is SEHNR and CDR2 FQNEAQ (reference sequence). V shed 5 bases, J shed 5 bases, and the junction held 19 bases outside the gene matches. CDR3 length: 18 amino acids. CDR3 bases: TGTGCCAGCAGCCCGGGGAATGGAGGAAGCGGGAGGCTCGACGAGCAGTACTTC. This codes for CASSPGNGGSGRLDEQYF.

This clonotype was seen only once. A read error may account for a junction end that differs from germline. The chain couples TRBV11-2 to TRBJ2-2; 7 bases fit TRBD2. CDR1 and CDR2 from the germline V gene are SGHAT and FQNNGV. The CDR3 loop spans 18 amino acids. The CDR3 bases are TGTGTCAGCAGCTTGGGACTAACGGGAGTGACGAACACCGGGGAGCTGTTTTTT. It is translated as CVSSLGLTGVTNTGELFF.

The genes are TRBV7-9 and TRBJ2-7, with a tentative D call TRBD1 (7 bases). Germline V gene lookup returns CDR1 SEHNR and CDR2 FQNEAQ (reference sequence). The CDR3 is 17 amino acids. CDR3 nucleotide sequence: TGTGTCAGTAGCTTAGCCTCCGGAGGGGGCGAAGCCTACGAGCAGTACTTC. Its protein product is CVSSLASGGGEAYEQYF.

Of note for this clonotype: A much larger clone lies one base from this, so it may be a read error. The gene calls are TRBV6-1 and TRBJ1-3; no clear D. Between the trimmed V and J ends, which lost 7 bases and 7 bases, there was a span of 17 bases. This CDR3 contains 14 residues. The V gene's germline CDR1 is MNHNS and CDR2 SASEGT. The chain's CDR3 is CASNGTGMLNTIYF. Written as DNA, the CDR3 is TGTGCCAGCAATGGAACCGGGATGCTTAACACCATATATTTT.